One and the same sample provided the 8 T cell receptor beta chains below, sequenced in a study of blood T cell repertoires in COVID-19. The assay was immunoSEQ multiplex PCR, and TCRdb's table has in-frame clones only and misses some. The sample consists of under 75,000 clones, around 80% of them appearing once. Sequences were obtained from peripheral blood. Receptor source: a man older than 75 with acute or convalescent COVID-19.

The DNA of the CDR3 is TGTGCCAGCAGCTTAGGAGGCCAAGATACGCAGTATTTT. Protein: CASSLGGQDTQYF. V is TRBV7-2 and J is TRBJ2-3; D gene unclear. Trimming shortened V by 1 base and J by 5 bases, and 7 bases separated the two germline ends. This CDR3 has 13 residues. Germline V gene sequence: CDR1 SGHTA, CDR2 FQGNSA. Combining the CDR3 with reference TRBV7-2 and TRBJ2-3 gives the whole variable domain GAGVSQSPSNKVTEKGKDVELRCDPISGHTALYWYRQSLGQGLEFLIYFQGNSAPDKSGLPSDRFSAERTGGSVSTLTIQRTQQEDSAVYLCASSLGGQDTQYFGPGTRLTVL.

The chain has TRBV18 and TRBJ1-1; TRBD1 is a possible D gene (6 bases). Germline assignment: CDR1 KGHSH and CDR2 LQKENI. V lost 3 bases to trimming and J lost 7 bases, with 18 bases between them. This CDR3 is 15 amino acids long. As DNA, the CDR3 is TGTGCCAGCTCACCGCCGGGCGGGGGCGCAGATGAAGCTTTCTTT. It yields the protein CASSPPGGGADEAFF.

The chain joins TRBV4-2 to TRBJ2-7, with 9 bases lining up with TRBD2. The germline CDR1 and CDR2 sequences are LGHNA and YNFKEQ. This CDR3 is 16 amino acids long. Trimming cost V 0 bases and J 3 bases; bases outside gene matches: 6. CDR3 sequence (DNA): TGTGCCAGCAGCCAAGATCAAGGTAGCGGGAGCTACGAGCAGTACTTC. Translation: CASSQDQGSGSYEQYF.

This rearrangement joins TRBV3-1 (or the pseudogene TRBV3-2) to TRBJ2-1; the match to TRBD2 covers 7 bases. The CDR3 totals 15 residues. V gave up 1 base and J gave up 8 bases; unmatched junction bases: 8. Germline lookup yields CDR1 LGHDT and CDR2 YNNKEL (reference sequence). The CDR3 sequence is CASSQGGREIDEQFF. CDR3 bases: TGTGCCAGCAGCCAAGGAGGGCGGGAGATCGATGAGCAGTTCTTC.

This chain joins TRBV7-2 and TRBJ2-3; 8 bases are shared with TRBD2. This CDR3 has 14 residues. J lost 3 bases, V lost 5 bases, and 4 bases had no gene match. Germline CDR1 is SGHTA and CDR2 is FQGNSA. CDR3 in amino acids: CASSPAGATDTQYF. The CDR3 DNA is TGTGCCAGCAGCCCAGCGGGGGCGACAGATACGCAGTATTTT.

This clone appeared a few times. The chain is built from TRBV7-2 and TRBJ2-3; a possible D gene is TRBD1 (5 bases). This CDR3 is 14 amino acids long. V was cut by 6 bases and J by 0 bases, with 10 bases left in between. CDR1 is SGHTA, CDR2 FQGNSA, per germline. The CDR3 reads CASRVDSSTDTQYF. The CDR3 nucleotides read TGTGCCAGCAGGGTAGACAGTAGCACAGATACGCAGTATTTT.

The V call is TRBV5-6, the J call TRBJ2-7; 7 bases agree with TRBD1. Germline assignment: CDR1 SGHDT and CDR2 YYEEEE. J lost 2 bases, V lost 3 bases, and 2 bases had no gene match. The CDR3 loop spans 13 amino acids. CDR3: CASSYDRAYEQYF. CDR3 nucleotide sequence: TGTGCCAGCAGCTATGACAGGGCCTACGAGCAGTACTTC.

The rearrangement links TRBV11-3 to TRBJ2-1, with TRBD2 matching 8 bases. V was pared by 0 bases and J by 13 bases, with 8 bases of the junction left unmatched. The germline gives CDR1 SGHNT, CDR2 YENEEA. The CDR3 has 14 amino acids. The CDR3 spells CASSLDRAGTRQFF. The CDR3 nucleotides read TGTGCCAGCAGCTTAGACCGCGCTGGGACTAGACAGTTCTTC. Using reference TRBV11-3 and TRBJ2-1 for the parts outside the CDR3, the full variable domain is EAGVVQSPRYKIIEKKQPVAFWCNPISGHNTLYWYLQNLGQGPELLIRYENEEAVDDSQLPKDRFSAERLKGVDSTLKIQPAELGDSAVYLCASSLDRAGTRQFFGPGTRLTVL.